The 31 T cell receptor beta chains below all came from one sample that was sequenced in a study of blood T cells in healthy people across ages. The use of a sample-barcoded 5' primer and a J-beta primer mix characterized a second PCR of roughly 6 to 12 cycles. TCRdb itself ran the 5' RACE reads through MiXCR, one entry per CDR3 protein. The profile shows 750,000 to 950,000 distinct CDR3 sequences, 25% to 35% of them singletons. This same sample was also part of a study on T cells of mothers and their children.

Sequencing input: blood. The receptors derive from a woman aged 40 to 50 in good health.

This clonotype has a handful of counts. This chain joins TRBV5-1 and TRBJ2-5; 9 positions agree with TRBD1. The last part of the DNA fits TRBJ2-7 better; the J call may be wrong. The CDR3 sequence is 18 residues long. Germline-derived CDR1 and CDR2 are SGHRS and YFSETQ. CDR3 residues: CASSLRAPGTGLRDEQYF. The CDR3, as DNA: TGCGCCAGCAGCTTAAGGGCCCCGGGGACAGGGCTTCGTGACGAGCAGTACTTC.

This chain uses TRBV20-1 with TRBJ2-4; 7 bases agree with TRBD2. Germline CDR1 is DFQATT and CDR2 is SNEGSKA (reference sequence). CDR3 length: 14 residues. Unmatched junction bases numbered 6, after V lost 3 bases and J lost 4 bases. CDR3 sequence: CSARGGGGKNIQYF. The DNA for the CDR3 is TGCAGTGCTAGGGGGGGGGGAGGAAAAAACATTCAGTACTTC.

J is TRBJ2-4 and V is TRBV12-3 or TRBV12-4; TRBD1 is a possible D gene (5 bases). The end of the DNA aligns better with TRBJ2-7, so the J call may be wrong. The CDR3 extends over 15 amino acids. The CDR3 sequence is CASSPESRVVHEQYF. The CDR3 coding sequence is TGTGCCAGCAGTCCAGAGAGCAGGGTCGTCCACGAGCAGTACTTC.

The table lists this clonotype with many counts. The chain joins TRBV5-1 to TRBJ2-6; D unclear. This CDR3 has 17 amino acids. CDR1 is SGHRS, CDR2 YFSETQ, per germline. V shed 1 base and J shed 0 bases, with 11 bases lying between them. The CDR3 spells CASSLLWAHSGANVLTF. The CDR3 coding sequence is TGCGCCAGCAGCTTGTTGTGGGCGCACTCTGGGGCCAACGTCCTGACTTTC.

The table lists this clonotype with many counts. The chain has TRBV7-2 and TRBJ1-1, with D possibly being TRBD1 (5 bases). The ends were cut back, 4 bases at V and 1 base at J, with 7 bases in the middle. This CDR3 contains 13 residues. CDR1 is SGHTA, CDR2 FQGNSA, per germline. For the CDR3, the DNA is TGTGCCAGCAGCTCCGGACAGAACACTGAAGCTTTCTTT. This codes for CASSSGQNTEAFF.

Only a few counts were recorded for this clonotype. The chain joins TRBV5-1 to TRBJ2-1, with D hard to call. The CDR3 runs 15 residues. From germline, CDR1 is SGHRS and CDR2 YFSETQ. V was shortened by 6 bases and J by 1 base, with 14 bases between the two germline ends. The CDR3 loop reads CASKGDPGSYNEQFF. The CDR3 nucleotides are TGCGCCAGCAAAGGAGACCCTGGATCCTACAATGAGCAGTTCTTC.

This clonotype appeared a few times. The V call is TRBV20-1, the J call TRBJ2-6; D perhaps matches TRBD2 (6 bases). Germline V gives CDR1 DFQATT, CDR2 SNEGSKA (reference sequence). V lost 2 bases, J lost 2 bases, and 10 bases lay in between. The CDR3 is 15 residues long. The CDR3 spells CSARPGGPGANVLTF. The CDR3 nucleotides read TGCAGTGCTAGACCCGGGGGACCTGGGGCCAACGTCCTGACTTTC.

V usage is TRBV4-3 and J usage is TRBJ1-2, with a possible D match to TRBD1 (5 bases). The germline V gene has CDR1 LGHNA and CDR2 YSLEER. Deletions cut 1 base from V and 0 bases from J, with 12 bases between. The CDR3 runs to 16 residues. The CDR3 DNA sequence: TGCGCCAGCAGCCAAGGCCATGGGGCTCCTAACTATGGCTACACCTTC. This translates into CASSQGHGAPNYGYTF.

The chain joins TRBV25-1 to TRBJ1-5; 12 bases are shared with TRBD1. The trim removed 8 bases at V and 3 bases at J, leaving 5 bases unmatched. The length of the CDR3 is 15 residues. The germline gives CDR1 MGHDK, CDR2 SYGVNS. In DNA form, the CDR3 reads TGTGCCAGCGGGGGGACAGGGGGCTTCAATCAGCCCCAGCATTTT. It is translated as CASGGTGGFNQPQHF.

The gene calls are TRBV28 and TRBJ1-5, with 8 bases aligning to TRBD1. This CDR3 has 19 residues. Looked up from germline, CDR1 is MDHEN and CDR2 is SYDVKM. J was trimmed by 2 bases and V by 8 bases; bases with no gene match: 20. The CDR3 DNA sequence: TGTGCCAGCGGTACTACTCGGCAGGGGGCCTTAGGGGGCAATCAGCCCCAGCATTTT. It specifies CASGTTRQGALGGNQPQHF.

This clonotype has at least ten counts. The chain employs TRBV7-9 and TRBJ2-5; D call uncertain. V was cut by 2 bases and J by 2 bases, with 6 bases left in between. The CDR3 extends over 13 amino acids. Germline CDR1 is SEHNR and CDR2 is FQNEAQ (reference sequence). In DNA form, the CDR3 reads TGTGCCAGCAGCTTAAATACACAAGAGACCCAGTACTTC. Amino acids: CASSLNTQETQYF.

This clonotype was detected many times. The V call is TRBV27, the J call TRBJ2-7; 9 bases match TRBD2. Germline V CDR1 and CDR2: MNHEY, SMNVEV (reference sequence). The CDR3 sequence is 14 residues long. Losses at the gene ends were 2 bases for V and 3 bases for J; bases not matched to a gene: 2. This CDR3 reads CASSLMRGGYEQYF. CDR3 DNA: TGTGCCAGCAGTTTAATGCGGGGGGGCTACGAGCAGTACTTC.

The rearrangement uses TRBV10-2 and TRBJ2-7; 8 bases map to TRBD2. Gene TRBJ2-5 matches the end of the DNA better, so the J call may be wrong. CDR3 length: 14 residues. From germline, CDR1 is WSHSY and CDR2 SAAADI. The CDR3 bases are TGCGCCAGCAGTGAGCTTAGCGGGGAGGAGACCCAGTACTTC. This sequence encodes CASSELSGEETQYF.

Turning to this clonotype: Relative to the germline gene, one junction end is altered; a read error may explain this. The V call is TRBV7-2, the J call TRBJ1-5; TRBD1 aligns across 9 bases. The CDR3 runs 13 residues. Germline lookup yields CDR1 SGHTA and CDR2 FQGNSA. CDR3 DNA sequence: TGTGCCAGCAGCACAGGGGGCGACCAGCTCCAGCATTTT. It encodes CASSTGGDQLQHF.

V and J are TRBV7-6 and TRBJ2-7; 8 positions agree with TRBD1. The V gene's germline CDR1 is SGHVS and CDR2 FNYEAQ. The CDR3 contains 15 residues. V shed 1 base and J 5 bases; nucleotides not matched to a gene: 7. The CDR3 nucleotides read TGTGCCAGCAGCTTAGAGTTAACAGGGGGAAACGAGCAGTACTTC. This translates into CASSLELTGGNEQYF.

The V call is TRBV19, the J call TRBJ1-2, with no clear D. The CDR3 totals 12 residues. Germline CDR1 is LNHDA and CDR2 is SQIVND (reference sequence). V dropped 7 bases and J dropped 5 bases, with 11 bases sitting between them. The CDR3 coding sequence is TGTGCCAGTACAGGCAGGTTATATGGCTACACCTTC. Encoded protein: CASTGRLYGYTF.

This clonotype was seen a few times. The chain has TRBV6-5 and TRBJ2-1; 8 bases match TRBD2. The V segment lost 5 bases and the J segment 15 bases; nucleotides outside the gene matches: 12. The CDR3 runs to 13 residues. Looked up from germline, CDR1 is MNHEY and CDR2 is SVGAGI. The CDR3 DNA is TGTGCCAGCAGTAACGAGATCGCGGGGGGTAGGTTCTTC. It specifies CASSNEIAGGRFF.

This rearrangement joins TRBV7-2 to TRBJ2-7; possibly TRBD2 for D (6 bases). Germline V gene data show CDR1 as SGHTA and CDR2 as FQGNSA. This CDR3 has 11 amino acids. V was trimmed by 1 base and J by 11 bases, leaving 9 bases between them. The CDR3 DNA reads as TGTGCCAGCAGCTTAGGGGACTCTGAGTACTTC. Its protein product is CASSLGDSEYF.

This chain connects TRBV19 to TRBJ2-5, with 7 nucleotides matching TRBD2. The V segment lost 5 bases and the J segment 11 bases; nucleotides outside the gene matches: 14. Germline values: CDR1 LNHDA, CDR2 SQIVND (reference sequence). CDR3 size: 14 residues. The chain's CDR3 is CASSSPGTTMEQYF. As DNA, the CDR3 is TGTGCCAGTAGTTCCCCGGGGACTACCATGGAGCAGTACTTC.

In its sample, this clonotype was seen once. The gene calls are TRBV12-3 or TRBV12-4 and TRBJ2-3; TRBD2 agrees at 8 bases. The junction had 5 bases not matched to a gene; V was cut back by 5 bases and J by 1 base. The CDR3 extends over 15 amino acids. The DNA of the CDR3 is TGTGCCAGCAGTCCAGCGGGGGAGGGCACAGATACGCAGTATTTT. This encodes CASSPAGEGTDTQYF.

The rearrangement uses TRBV7-9 and TRBJ2-2, with TRBD1 as a possible D gene (5 bases). Germline-derived CDR1 and CDR2 are SEHNR and FQNEAQ (reference sequence). The CDR3 runs to 12 residues. V was shortened by 5 bases and J by 7 bases, with 8 bases between the two germline ends. DNA for the CDR3: TGTGCCAGCAGCCCCCAGGGCGGGGAGCTGTTTTTT. It translates to CASSPQGGELFF.

This clonotype was seen many times. The rearrangement joins TRBV20-1 to TRBJ2-7; 10 bases line up with TRBD1. The germline V gene has CDR1 DFQATT and CDR2 SNEGSKA (reference sequence). This CDR3 is 16 amino acids long. After removal of 1 base from V and 5 bases from J, the junction contained 11 bases not matched to a gene. CDR3 DNA sequence: TGCAGTGCTAGAGGCACCGGGACAGGGGAATCCCACGAGCAGTACTTC. Protein sequence: CSARGTGTGESHEQYF.

This clonotype was detected only a few times. The chain has TRBV25-1 and TRBJ2-5; TRBD1 matches at 8 bases. Germline CDR1 is MGHDK and CDR2 is SYGVNS. The ends lost 3 bases at V and 11 bases at J; junction bases unmatched: 11. The CDR3 is 14 residues long. This CDR3 is CASSETGDLRQQYF. In DNA, the CDR3 is TGTGCCAGCAGTGAGACAGGGGACTTACGACAGCAGTACTTC.

The chain recombines TRBV3-1 with TRBJ2-1; the D is unclear. V was shortened by 4 bases and J by 3 bases, with 16 bases between the two germline ends. The germline V gene encodes CDR1 LGHDT and CDR2 YNNKEL (reference sequence). This CDR3 comprises 16 residues. CDR3 in DNA: TGTGCCAGCAGCCCTAATCGTGTGTCCATCTACAATGAGCAGTTCTTC. Protein: CASSPNRVSIYNEQFF.

With regard to this clonotype: Mismatch with germline at one junction end may stem from a read error. In nucleotides, the CDR3 is TGTGCCGGCAGTGAACGGGGTCTTAGCTCCTATAATTCACCCCTCCACTTT. It translates to CAGSERGLSSYNSPLHF. J is TRBJ1-6 and V is TRBV6-1; D ambiguous. CDR3 size: 17 residues. CDR1 is MNHNS and CDR2 is SASEGT in the germline V gene.

The chain carries TRBV4-3 and TRBJ2-1; 7 bases fit TRBD2. This CDR3 spans 17 amino acids. The germline gives CDR1 LGHNA, CDR2 YSLEER. V shed 3 bases and J 0 bases; nucleotides not matched to a gene: 8. The CDR3 coding sequence is TGCGCCAGCAGCCAGGGATCTACTAGCGCCTCCTACAATGAGCAGTTCTTC. Amino acids: CASSQGSTSASYNEQFF.

On this clonotype itself: Just one base apart from a much larger clone, this may be a read error. The rearrangement joins TRBV11-2 to TRBJ2-3, with D maybe TRBD1 (5 bases). Germline CDR1 is SGHAT and CDR2 is FQNNGV. The CDR3 consists of 15 residues. CDR3 nucleotide sequence: TGTGCCAGCAGCTTAGTGGCAGCCAGCACAGGTACGCAGTATTTT. Translating gives CASSLVAASTGTQYF.

This clonotype was found many times. The J gene is TRBJ2-5, the V gene TRBV2, with D unresolved. Germline-derived CDR1 and CDR2 are SNHLY and FYNNEI. Deletions cut 7 bases from V and 3 bases from J, with 6 bases between. This CDR3 comprises 11 residues. CDR3 sequence (DNA): TGTGCCAGCACGAGCGAAGAGACCCAGTACTTC. Translated: CASTSEETQYF.

The J gene is TRBJ2-7, the V gene TRBV7-2, with 10 bases lining up with TRBD2. The assigned J gene may be wrong: the sequence end matches TRBJ2-4 better. CDR1 is SGHTA and CDR2 is FQGNSA in the germline V gene. The CDR3 extends over 14 amino acids. The CDR3 is CASRSSGGAHIQYF. CDR3 DNA: TGTGCCAGCAGATCAAGCGGGGGGGCCCACATTCAGTACTTC.

V usage is TRBV29-1 and J usage is TRBJ2-4; D is ambiguous. This CDR3 spans 13 amino acids. CDR1 is SQVTM and CDR2 is ANQGSEA in the germline V gene. V lost 4 bases, J lost 9 bases, and 16 bases lay in between. CDR3 sequence reads: CSVAGTDLRIQYF. CDR3 coding DNA: TGCAGCGTTGCCGGCACCGACCTTCGCATTCAGTACTTC.

The chain carries TRBV7-9 and TRBJ2-7, with D possibly being TRBD1 or TRBD2 (7 bases each). V was shortened by 0 bases and J by 2 bases, with 14 bases between the two germline ends. Looked up from germline, CDR1 is SEHNR and CDR2 is FQNEAQ (reference sequence). This CDR3 is built from 16 residues. The CDR3 nucleotides are TGTGCCAGCAGCTTAGCGTTGGCAGGGGGGGCCTACGAGCAGTACTTC. Amino acids: CASSLALAGGAYEQYF. The full variable domain, with the rest looked up from reference TRBV7-9 and TRBJ2-7, is DTGVSQNPRHKITKRGQNVTFRCDPISEHNRLYWYRQTLGQGPEFLTYFQNEAQLEKSRLLSDRFSAERPKGSFSTLEIQRTEQGDSAMYLCASSLALAGGAYEQYFGPGTRLTVT.